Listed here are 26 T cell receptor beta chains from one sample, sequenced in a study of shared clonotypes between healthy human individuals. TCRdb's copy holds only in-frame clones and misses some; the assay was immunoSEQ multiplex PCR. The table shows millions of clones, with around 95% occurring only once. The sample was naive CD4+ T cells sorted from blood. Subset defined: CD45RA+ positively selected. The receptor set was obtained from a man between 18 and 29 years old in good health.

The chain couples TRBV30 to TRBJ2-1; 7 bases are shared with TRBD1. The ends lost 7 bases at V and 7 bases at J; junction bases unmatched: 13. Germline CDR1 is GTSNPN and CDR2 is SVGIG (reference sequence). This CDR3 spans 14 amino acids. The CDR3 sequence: CASHLRQGRNEQFF. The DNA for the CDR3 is TGTGCCTCACATTTACGACAGGGTCGGAATGAGCAGTTCTTC. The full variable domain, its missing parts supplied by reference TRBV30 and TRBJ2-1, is SQTIHQWPATLVQPVGSPLSLECTVEGTSNPNLYWYRQAAGRGLQLLFYSVGIGQISSEVPQNLSASRPQDRQFILSSKKLLLSDSGFYLCASHLRQGRNEQFFGPGTRLTVL.

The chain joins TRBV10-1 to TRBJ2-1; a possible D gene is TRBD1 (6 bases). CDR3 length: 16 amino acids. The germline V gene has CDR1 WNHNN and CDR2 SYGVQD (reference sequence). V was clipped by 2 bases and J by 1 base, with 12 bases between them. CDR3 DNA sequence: TGCGCCAGCAGTGAGACCGGACAGATATCCTACAATGAGCAGTTCTTC. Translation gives CASSETGQISYNEQFF.

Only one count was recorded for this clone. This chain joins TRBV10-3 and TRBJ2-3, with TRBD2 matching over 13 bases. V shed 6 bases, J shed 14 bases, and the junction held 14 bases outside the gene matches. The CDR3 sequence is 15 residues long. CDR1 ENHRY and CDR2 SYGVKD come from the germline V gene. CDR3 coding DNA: TGTGCCATCAGCCCAAACGGACTAGCGGGAGCCGGCGGGTATTTT. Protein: CAISPNGLAGAGGYF.

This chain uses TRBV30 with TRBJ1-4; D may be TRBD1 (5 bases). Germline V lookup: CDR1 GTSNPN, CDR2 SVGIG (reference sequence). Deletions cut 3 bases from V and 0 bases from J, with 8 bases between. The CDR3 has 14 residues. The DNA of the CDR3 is TGTGCCTGGAGGCAGGGTCCAACTAATGAAAAACTGTTTTTT. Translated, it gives CAWRQGPTNEKLFF.

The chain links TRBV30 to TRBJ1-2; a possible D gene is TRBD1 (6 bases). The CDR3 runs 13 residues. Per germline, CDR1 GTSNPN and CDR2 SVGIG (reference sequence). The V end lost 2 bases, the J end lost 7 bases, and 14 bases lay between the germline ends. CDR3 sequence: CAWSSQTGSGYTF. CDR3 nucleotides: TGTGCCTGGAGTTCCCAGACAGGAAGTGGCTACACCTTC.

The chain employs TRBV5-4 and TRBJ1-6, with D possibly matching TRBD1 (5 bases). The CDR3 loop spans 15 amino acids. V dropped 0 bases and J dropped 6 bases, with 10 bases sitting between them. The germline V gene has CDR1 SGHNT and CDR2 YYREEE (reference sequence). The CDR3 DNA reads TGTGCCAGCAGCTTGGTAGGGGTTGGTAATTCACCCCTCCACTTT. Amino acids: CASSLVGVGNSPLHF.

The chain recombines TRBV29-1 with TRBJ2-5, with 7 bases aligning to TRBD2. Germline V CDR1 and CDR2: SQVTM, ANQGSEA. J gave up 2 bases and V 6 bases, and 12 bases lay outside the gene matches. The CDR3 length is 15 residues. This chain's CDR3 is CSVGGGSRLQETQYF. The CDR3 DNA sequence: TGCAGCGTGGGGGGAGGGAGTAGACTTCAAGAGACCCAGTACTTC. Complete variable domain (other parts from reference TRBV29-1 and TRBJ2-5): SAVISQKPSRDICQRGTSLTIQCQVDSQVTMMFWYRQQPGQSLTLIATANQGSEATYESGFVIDKFPISRPNLTFSTLTVSNMSPEDSSIYLCSVGGGSRLQETQYFGPGTRLLVL.

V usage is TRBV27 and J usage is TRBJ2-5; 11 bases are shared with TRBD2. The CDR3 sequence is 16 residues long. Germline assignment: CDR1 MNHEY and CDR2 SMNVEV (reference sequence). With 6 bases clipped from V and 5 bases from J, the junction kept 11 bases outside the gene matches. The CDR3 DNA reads TGTGCCAGCAGGCCGCTAGCGGGAGGTTCGGGGGAGACCCAGTACTTC. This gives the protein CASRPLAGGSGETQYF.

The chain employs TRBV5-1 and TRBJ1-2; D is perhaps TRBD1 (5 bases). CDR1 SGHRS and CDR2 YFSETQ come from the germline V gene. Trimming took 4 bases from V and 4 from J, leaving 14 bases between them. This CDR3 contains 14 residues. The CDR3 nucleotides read TGCGCCAGCAGCCCGGGGACCGGGTCCTATGGCTACACCTTC. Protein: CASSPGTGSYGYTF.

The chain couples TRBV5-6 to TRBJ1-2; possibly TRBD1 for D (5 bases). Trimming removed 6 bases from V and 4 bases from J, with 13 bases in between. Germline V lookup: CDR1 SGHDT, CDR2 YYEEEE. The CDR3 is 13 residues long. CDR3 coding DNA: TGTGCCAGCACCTTCGGGGGAAGCTATGGCTACACCTTC. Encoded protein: CASTFGGSYGYTF.

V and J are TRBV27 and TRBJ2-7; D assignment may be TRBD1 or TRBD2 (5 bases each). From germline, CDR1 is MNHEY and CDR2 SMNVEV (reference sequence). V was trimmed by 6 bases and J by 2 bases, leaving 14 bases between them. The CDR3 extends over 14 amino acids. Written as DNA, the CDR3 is TGTGCCAGCAGCTACCGGGACGGTCCCTACGAGCAGTACTTC. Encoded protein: CASSYRDGPYEQYF.

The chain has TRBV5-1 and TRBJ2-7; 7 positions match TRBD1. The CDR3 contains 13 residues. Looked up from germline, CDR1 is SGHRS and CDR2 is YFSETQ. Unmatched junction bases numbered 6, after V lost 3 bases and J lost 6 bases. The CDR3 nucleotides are TGCGCCAGCAGCTATGGGACAGAGGGCGAGCAGTACTTC. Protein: CASSYGTEGEQYF.

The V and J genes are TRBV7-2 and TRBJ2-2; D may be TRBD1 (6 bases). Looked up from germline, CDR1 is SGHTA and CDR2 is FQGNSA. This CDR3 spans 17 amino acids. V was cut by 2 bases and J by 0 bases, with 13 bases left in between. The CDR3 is CASSLTADRANTGELFF. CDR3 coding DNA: TGTGCCAGCAGCTTAACTGCGGACAGAGCGAACACCGGGGAGCTGTTTTTT. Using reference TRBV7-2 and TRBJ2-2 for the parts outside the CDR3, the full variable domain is GAGVSQSPSNKVTEKGKDVELRCDPISGHTALYWYRQSLGQGLEFLIYFQGNSAPDKSGLPSDRFSAERTGGSVSTLTIQRTQQEDSAVYLCASSLTADRANTGELFFGEGSRLTVL.

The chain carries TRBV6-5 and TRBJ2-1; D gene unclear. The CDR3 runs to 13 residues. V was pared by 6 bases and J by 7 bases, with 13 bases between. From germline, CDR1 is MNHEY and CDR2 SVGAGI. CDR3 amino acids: CASSPSIANEQFF. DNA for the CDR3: TGTGCCAGCAGCCCATCCATTGCGAATGAGCAGTTCTTC.

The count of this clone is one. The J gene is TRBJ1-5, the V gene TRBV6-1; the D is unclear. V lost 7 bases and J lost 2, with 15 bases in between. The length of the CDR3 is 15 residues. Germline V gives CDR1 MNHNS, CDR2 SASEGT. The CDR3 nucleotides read TGTGCCAGCACTACCGTCATGTTGGGCAATCAGCCCCAGCATTTT. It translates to CASTTVMLGNQPQHF.

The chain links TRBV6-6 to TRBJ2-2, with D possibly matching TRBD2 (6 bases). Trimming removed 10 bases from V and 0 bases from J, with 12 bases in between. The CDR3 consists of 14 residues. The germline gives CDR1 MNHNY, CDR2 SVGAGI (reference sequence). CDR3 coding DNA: TGTGCCACCCAAGGGACTTCGAACACCGGGGAGCTGTTTTTT. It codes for CATQGTSNTGELFF.

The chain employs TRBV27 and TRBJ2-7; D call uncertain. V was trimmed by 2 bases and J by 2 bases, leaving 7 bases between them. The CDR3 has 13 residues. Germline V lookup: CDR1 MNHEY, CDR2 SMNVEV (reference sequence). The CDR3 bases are TGTGCCAGCAGTTTAGAACCAGCCTACGAGCAGTACTTC. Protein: CASSLEPAYEQYF.

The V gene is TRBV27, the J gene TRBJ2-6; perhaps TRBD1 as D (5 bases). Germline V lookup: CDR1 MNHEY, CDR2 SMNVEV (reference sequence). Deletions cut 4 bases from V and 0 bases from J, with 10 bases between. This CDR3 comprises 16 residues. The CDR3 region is CASSSVTGSGANVLTF. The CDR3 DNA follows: TGTGCCAGCAGTTCGGTTACAGGCTCTGGGGCCAACGTCCTGACTTTC.

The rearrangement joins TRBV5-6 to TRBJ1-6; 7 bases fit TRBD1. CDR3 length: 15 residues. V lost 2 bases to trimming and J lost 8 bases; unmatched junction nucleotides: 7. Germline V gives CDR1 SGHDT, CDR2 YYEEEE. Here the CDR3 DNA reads TGTGCCAGCAGCTTTTTTGACAGGGATGATTCACCCCTCCACTTT. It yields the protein CASSFFDRDDSPLHF.

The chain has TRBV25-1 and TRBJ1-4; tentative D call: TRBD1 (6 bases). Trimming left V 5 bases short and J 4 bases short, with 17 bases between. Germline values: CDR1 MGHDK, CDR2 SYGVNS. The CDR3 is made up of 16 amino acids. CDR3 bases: TGTGCCAGCAGTATTACAGGGACCCGATTTAATGAAAAACTGTTTTTT. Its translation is CASSITGTRFNEKLFF.

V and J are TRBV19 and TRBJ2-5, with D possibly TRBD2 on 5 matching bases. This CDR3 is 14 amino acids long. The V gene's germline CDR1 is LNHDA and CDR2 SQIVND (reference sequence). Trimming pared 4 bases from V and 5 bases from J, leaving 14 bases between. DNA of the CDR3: TGTGCCAGTAGTACGGCTCCGGGGTATGAGACCCAGTACTTC. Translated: CASSTAPGYETQYF.

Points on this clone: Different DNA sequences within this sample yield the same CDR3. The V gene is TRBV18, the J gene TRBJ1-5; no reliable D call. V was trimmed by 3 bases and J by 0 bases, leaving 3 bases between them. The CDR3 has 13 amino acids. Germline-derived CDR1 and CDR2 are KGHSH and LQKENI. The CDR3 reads CASSPLSNQPQHF. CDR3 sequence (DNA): TGTGCCAGCTCACCCCTTAGCAATCAGCCCCAGCATTTT.

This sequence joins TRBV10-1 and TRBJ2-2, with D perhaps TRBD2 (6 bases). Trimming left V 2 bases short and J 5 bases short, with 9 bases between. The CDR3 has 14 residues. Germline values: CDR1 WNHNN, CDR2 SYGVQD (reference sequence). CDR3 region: CASSEGGETGELFF. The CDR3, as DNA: TGCGCCAGCAGTGAGGGCGGGGAGACCGGGGAGCTGTTTTTT.

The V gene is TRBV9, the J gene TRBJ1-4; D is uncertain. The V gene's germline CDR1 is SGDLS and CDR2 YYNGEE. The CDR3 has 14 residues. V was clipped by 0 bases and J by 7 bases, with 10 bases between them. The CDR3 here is CASSVGGIREKLFF. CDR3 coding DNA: TGTGCCAGCAGCGTAGGAGGGATTCGTGAAAAACTGTTTTTT.

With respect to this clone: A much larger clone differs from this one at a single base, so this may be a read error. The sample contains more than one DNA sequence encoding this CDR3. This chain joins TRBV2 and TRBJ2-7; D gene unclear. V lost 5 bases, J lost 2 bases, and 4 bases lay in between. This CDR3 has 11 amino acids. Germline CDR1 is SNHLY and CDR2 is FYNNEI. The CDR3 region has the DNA TGTGCCAGCAGTTACACCTACGAGCAGTACTTC. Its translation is CASSYTYEQYF.

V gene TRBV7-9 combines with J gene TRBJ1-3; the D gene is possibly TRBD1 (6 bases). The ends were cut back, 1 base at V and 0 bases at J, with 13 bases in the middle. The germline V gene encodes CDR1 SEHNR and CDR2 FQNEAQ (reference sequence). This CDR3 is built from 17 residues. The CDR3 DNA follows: TGTGCCAGCAGCTTAGACCTAGGACAGAGCTCTGGAAACACCATATATTTT. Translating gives CASSLDLGQSSGNTIYF. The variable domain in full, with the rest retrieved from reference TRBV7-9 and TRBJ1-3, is DTGVSQNPRHKITKRGQNVTFRCDPISEHNRLYWYRQTLGQGPEFLTYFQNEAQLEKSRLLSDRFSAERPKGSFSTLEIQRTEQGDSAMYLCASSLDLGQSSGNTIYFGEGSWLTVV.